Presented here are 8 T cell receptor beta chains from one specimen sequenced in a study of cytomegalovirus exposure and HLA in healthy donors. The table came from immunoSEQ multiplex PCR; TCRdb's copy has only in-frame clones and leaves some out. The sample lists about 50,000 clones; around nine tenths were seen once. Source material: PBMCs. The receptors here all came from a man younger than 30 in good health and CMV-seronegative.

This rearrangement joins TRBV19 to TRBJ1-5; D gene ambiguous. This CDR3 is built from 13 residues. CDR1 and CDR2 from the germline V gene are LNHDA and SQIVND (reference sequence). V lost 2 bases and J 6 bases, leaving 8 bases between the germline ends. The CDR3 reads CASSITGFQPQHF. Here the CDR3 DNA reads TGTGCCAGTAGTATAACCGGGTTTCAGCCCCAGCATTTT.

The sample holds one count of this clone. This chain connects TRBV30 to TRBJ2-3, with D uncertain. The CDR3 length is 14 residues. Germline values: CDR1 GTSNPN, CDR2 SVGIG (reference sequence). Trimming stripped 3 bases from V and 3 bases from J, with 13 bases between. In nucleotides, the CDR3 is TGTGCCTGGAGCGACGACCTACAGACAGATACGCAGTATTTT. It yields the protein CAWSDDLQTDTQYF.

This chain uses TRBV5-1 with TRBJ2-1, with TRBD2 matching 12 bases. J was trimmed by 6 bases and V by 3 bases; bases with no gene match: 4. CDR3 length equals 15 residues. Germline CDR1 reads SGHRS; CDR2 reads YFSETQ. In DNA form, the CDR3 reads TGCGCCAGCAGCTCCCTAGCGGGAGGGACCAATGAGCAGTTCTTC. Translated, it gives CASSSLAGGTNEQFF.

This clone occurred a few times. The genes are TRBV18 and TRBJ1-1, with TRBD1 matching 8 bases. The V gene's germline CDR1 is KGHSH and CDR2 LQKENI. The CDR3 sequence is 13 residues long. J was trimmed by 5 bases and V by 6 bases; bases with no gene match: 5. Written as DNA, the CDR3 is TGTGCCAGCTCCCGTGGACAGGGAACTGAAGCTTTCTTT. Amino acid sequence: CASSRGQGTEAFF. The complete variable domain, with remaining parts taken from reference TRBV18 and TRBJ1-1, reads NAGVMQNPRHLVRRRGQEARLRCSPMKGHSHVYWYRQLPEEGLKFMVYLQKENIIDESGMPKERFSAEFPKEGPSILRIQQVVRGDSAAYFCASSRGQGTEAFFGQGTRLTVV.

The chain links TRBV23-1 to TRBJ2-3; perhaps TRBD1 as D (5 bases). TRBV23-1 belongs to the ORF category, with a function that is uncertain. V was trimmed by 6 bases and J by 7 bases, leaving 23 bases between them. The CDR3 spans 16 residues. This chain's CDR3 is CASSGNAAGWNNTQYF. CDR3 in DNA: TGCGCCAGCAGCGGCAACGCGGCAGGGTGGAATAATACGCAGTATTTT.

This clone is a singleton in its sample. V usage is TRBV21-1 and J usage is TRBJ2-2; TRBD2 reflects the table's D call only, with no check against the DNA. TRBV21-1 is marked as a pseudogene. The CDR3 contains 18 residues. The CDR3 DNA reads TGTGCCAGCAGCAAAGGGGAGAGGACTACCGTCGGCACCGGGGAGCTGTTTTTT. It specifies CASSKGERTTVGTGELFF.

The chain employs TRBV4-1 and TRBJ2-1, with 10 bases fitting TRBD2. Germline CDR1 is MGHRA and CDR2 is YSYEKL. The CDR3 loop spans 15 amino acids. Unmatched junction bases numbered 7, after V lost 4 bases and J lost 7 bases. DNA of the CDR3: TGCGCCAGCAGCCCCCTAGCGGGAGTAATGAATGAGCAGTTCTTC. Its protein is CASSPLAGVMNEQFF.

This clone was seen only a few times. The genes are TRBV28 and TRBJ2-7; 13 positions agree with TRBD2. The V and J ends lost 7 bases and 2 bases, in that order; junction bases with no gene match: 11. The CDR3 length is 17 residues. Germline CDR1 is MDHEN and CDR2 is SYDVKM. CDR3 region: CASIFPRTSGRAYEQYF. The CDR3 nucleotides read TGTGCCAGCATCTTCCCTCGCACTAGCGGGAGGGCCTACGAGCAGTACTTC.